Listed here is a single T cell receptor beta chain. The antigen is undetermined. The CDR3 consists of 14 residues. In germline, CDR1 is SEHNR, CDR2 FQNEAQ (reference sequence). The entry originates in a study of cytomegalovirus exposure and HLA in healthy donors. General study findings and limits: Follow-up analysis later connected one missense variant in DCLRE1C with trimming of TCR beta V- and J-genes.

The primer mix had 60 Vbeta and 13 Jbeta primers. Using immunoSEQ multiplex PCR, the repertoire was profiled, and TCRdb retains in-frame clones only, with some absent. There are about 130,000 clones in the sample; 75% to 85% occur only once, and roughly 1.2% lies in the top ten. Sequencing input: PBMCs. The sequence came from a girl aged 2 to 9 in good health and CMV-seronegative. The rearrangement joins TRBV7-9 to TRBJ2-5; 9 bases are shared with TRBD1. The CDR3 region is CAEGTGRNQETQYF. DNA for the CDR3: TGTGCGGAGGGGACAGGGAGGAATCAAGAGACCCAGTACTTC.